This T cell receptor beta chain was captured in a study of CD8 T cells in Susac syndrome. Germline V gene lookup returns CDR1 SNHLY and CDR2 FYNNEI. Trimming shortened V by 4 bases and J by 8 bases, and 21 bases separated the two germline ends. The CDR3 is made up of 16 amino acids. Healthy donors formed controls matched for age and sex. Isolation of CD8+ and CD4+ T cells was performed negatively, whereas enrichment of TEMRA cells was done by FACS. After extraction with the RNeasy kit, about 0.5 to 1 ug of the RNA was reverse transcribed using random hexamers. TCRdb processed the immunoSEQ multiplex PCR reads anew with MiXCR; each CDR3 protein has one entry. Of approximately 120,000 distinct CDR3 sequences detected, just under 95% appear once; the ten largest clones hold roughly 0.087%. For this clonotype: What it recognizes is unknown.

Points from the study as a whole: The number of individuals included in the study's TCR sequencing and HLA analysis was acknowledged as relatively small.

The J gene is TRBJ1-5, the V gene TRBV2; D might be TRBD1 (6 bases). Sequencing input: CD4+ T cells from PBMCs. This clonotype was obtained from a human donor in good health. CDR3 bases: TGTGCCAGCAGTGGACAGTCGAACAGGGCTGGGGAGCCCCAGCATTTT. Protein: CASSGQSNRAGEPQHF.